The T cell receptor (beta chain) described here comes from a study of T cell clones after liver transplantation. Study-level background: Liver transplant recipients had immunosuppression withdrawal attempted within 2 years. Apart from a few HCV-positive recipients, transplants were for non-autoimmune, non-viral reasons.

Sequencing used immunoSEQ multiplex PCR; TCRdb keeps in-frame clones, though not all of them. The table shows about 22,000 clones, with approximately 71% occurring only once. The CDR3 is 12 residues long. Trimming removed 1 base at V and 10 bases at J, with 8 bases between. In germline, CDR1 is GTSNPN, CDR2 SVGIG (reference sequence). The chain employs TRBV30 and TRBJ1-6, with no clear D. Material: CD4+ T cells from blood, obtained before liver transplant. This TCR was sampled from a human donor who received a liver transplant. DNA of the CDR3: TGTGCCTGGAGTGACGTGGGGTCACCCCTCCACTTT. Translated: CAWSDVGSPLHF.